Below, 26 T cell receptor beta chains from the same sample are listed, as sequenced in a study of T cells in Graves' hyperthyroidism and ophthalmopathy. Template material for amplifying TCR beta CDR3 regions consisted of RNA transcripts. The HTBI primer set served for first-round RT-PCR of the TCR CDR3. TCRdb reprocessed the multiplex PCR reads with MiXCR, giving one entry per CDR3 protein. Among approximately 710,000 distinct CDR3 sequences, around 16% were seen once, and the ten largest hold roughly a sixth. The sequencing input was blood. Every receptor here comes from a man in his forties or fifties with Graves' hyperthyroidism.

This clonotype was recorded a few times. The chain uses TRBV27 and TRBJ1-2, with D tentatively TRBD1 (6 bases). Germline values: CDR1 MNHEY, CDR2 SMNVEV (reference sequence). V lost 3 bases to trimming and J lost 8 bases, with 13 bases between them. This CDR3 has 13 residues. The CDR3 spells CASSLGLQGGYTF. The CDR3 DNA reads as TGTGCCAGCAGTTTGGGACTTCAGGGGGGCTACACCTTC.

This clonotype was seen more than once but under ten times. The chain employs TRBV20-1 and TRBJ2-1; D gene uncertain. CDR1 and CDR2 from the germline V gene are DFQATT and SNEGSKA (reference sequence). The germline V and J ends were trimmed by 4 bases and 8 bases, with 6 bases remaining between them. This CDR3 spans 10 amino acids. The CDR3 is CSATAYEQFF. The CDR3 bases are TGCAGTGCTACAGCCTATGAGCAGTTCTTC.

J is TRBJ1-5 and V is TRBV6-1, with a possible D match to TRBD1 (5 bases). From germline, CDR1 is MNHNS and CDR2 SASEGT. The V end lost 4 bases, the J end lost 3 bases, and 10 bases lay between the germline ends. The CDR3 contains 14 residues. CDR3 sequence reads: CASSGDQLNQPQHF. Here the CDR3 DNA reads TGTGCCAGCAGTGGGGACCAACTCAATCAGCCCCAGCATTTT.

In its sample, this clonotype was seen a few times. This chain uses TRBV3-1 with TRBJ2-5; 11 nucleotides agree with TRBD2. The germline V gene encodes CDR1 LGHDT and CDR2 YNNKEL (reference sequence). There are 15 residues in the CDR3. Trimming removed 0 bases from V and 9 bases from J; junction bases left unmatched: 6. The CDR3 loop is CASSQDQLAGEAQYF. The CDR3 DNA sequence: TGTGCCAGCAGCCAAGATCAACTAGCGGGGGAGGCCCAGTACTTC.

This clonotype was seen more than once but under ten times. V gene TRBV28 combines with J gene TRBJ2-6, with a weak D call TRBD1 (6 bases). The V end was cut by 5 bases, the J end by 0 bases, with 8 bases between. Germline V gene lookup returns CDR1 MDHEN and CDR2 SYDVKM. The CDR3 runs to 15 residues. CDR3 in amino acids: CASSTTGSGANVLTF. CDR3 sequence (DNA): TGTGCCAGCAGTACGACAGGCTCTGGGGCCAACGTCCTGACTTTC.

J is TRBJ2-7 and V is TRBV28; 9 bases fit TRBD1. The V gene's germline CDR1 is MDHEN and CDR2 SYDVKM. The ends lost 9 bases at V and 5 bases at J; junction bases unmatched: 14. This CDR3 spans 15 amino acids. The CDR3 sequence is CASEKPGTGLNEQYF. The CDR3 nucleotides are TGTGCCAGTGAAAAACCCGGGACAGGGTTAAACGAGCAGTACTTC.

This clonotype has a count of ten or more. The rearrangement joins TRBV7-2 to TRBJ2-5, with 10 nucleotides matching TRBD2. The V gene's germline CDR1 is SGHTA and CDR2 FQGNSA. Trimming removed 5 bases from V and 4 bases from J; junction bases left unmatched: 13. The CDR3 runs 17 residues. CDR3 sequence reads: CASSPGLAEEEVETQYF. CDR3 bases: TGTGCCAGCAGCCCAGGACTAGCGGAAGAGGAAGTAGAGACCCAGTACTTC.

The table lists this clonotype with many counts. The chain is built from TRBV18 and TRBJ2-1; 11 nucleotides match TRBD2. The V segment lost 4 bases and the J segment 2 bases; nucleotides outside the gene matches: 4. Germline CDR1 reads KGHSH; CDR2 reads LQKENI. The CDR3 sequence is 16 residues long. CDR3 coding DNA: TGTGCCAGCTCACAACCGGGACTAGCGGCCTACAATGAGCAGTTCTTC. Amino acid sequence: CASSQPGLAAYNEQFF.

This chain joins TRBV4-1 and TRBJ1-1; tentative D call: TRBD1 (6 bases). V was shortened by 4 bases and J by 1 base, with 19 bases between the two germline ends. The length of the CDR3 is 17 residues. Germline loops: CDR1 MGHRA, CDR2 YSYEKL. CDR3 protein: CASSRRTDEGGNTEAFF. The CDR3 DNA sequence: TGCGCCAGCAGCCGCAGGACAGATGAGGGTGGGAACACTGAAGCTTTCTTT.

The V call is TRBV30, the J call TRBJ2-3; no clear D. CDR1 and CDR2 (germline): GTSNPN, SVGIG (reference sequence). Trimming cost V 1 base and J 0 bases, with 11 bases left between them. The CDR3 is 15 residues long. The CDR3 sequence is CAWSAPGLSTDTQYF. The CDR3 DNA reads TGTGCCTGGAGTGCACCAGGCCTTAGCACAGATACGCAGTATTTT. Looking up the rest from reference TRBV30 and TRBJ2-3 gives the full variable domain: SQTIHQWPATLVQPVGSPLSLECTVEGTSNPNLYWYRQAAGRGLQLLFYSVGIGQISSEVPQNLSASRPQDRQFILSSKKLLLSDSGFYLCAWSAPGLSTDTQYFGPGTRLTVL.

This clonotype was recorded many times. In DNA form, the CDR3 reads TGTGCCAGCAGTCTCGACAGGGAGGGGACCTACAATGAGCAGTTCTTC. Translated, it gives CASSLDREGTYNEQFF. The chain uses TRBV12-3 or TRBV12-4 and TRBJ2-1, with D perhaps given as TRBD1 or TRBD2 (7 bases each). V was shortened by 5 bases and J by 2 bases, with 16 bases between the two germline ends. The length of the CDR3 is 16 residues.

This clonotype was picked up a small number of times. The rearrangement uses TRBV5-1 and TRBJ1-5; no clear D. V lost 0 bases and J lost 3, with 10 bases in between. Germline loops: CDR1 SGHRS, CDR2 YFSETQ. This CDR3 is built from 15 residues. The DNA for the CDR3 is TGCGCCAGCAGCTTGGATGGGGAGGACAATCAGCCCCAGCATTTT. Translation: CASSLDGEDNQPQHF.

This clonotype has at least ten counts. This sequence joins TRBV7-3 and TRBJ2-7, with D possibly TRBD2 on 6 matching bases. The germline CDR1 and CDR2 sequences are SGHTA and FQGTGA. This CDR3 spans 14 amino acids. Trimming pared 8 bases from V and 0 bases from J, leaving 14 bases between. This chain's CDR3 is CASGGGTLSYEQYF. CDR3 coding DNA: TGTGCCAGCGGAGGTGGGACTCTCTCCTACGAGCAGTACTTC.

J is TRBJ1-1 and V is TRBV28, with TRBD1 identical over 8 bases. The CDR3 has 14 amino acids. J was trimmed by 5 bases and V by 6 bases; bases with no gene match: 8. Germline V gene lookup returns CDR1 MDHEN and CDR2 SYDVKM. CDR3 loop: CASRNRGFLTEAFF. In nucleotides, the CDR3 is TGTGCCAGCAGGAACAGGGGGTTTTTAACTGAAGCTTTCTTT.

CDR3 nucleotides: TGTGCCAGCAGTGGCAGCAGCGCTAACTATGGCTACACCTTC. This gives the protein CASSGSSANYGYTF. The rearrangement uses TRBV2 and TRBJ1-2; D gene unclear. Per germline, CDR1 SNHLY and CDR2 FYNNEI. The CDR3 runs 14 residues. Deletions cut 4 bases from V and 0 bases from J, with 9 bases between.

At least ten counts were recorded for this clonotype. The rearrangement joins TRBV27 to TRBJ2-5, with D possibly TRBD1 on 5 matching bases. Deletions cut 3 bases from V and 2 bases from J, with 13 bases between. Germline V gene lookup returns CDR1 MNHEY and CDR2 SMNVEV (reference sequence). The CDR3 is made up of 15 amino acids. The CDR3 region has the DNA TGTGCCAGCAGTTTCCGACAGAACCTGCAAGAGACCCAGTACTTC. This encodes CASSFRQNLQETQYF.

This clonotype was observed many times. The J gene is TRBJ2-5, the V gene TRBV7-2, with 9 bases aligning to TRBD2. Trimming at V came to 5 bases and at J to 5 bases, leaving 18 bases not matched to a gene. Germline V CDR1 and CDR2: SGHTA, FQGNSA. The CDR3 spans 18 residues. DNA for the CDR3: TGTGCCAGCAGCCCCCAGGGGATCGGGACTAGCCATTGGGAGACCCAGTACTTC. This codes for CASSPQGIGTSHWETQYF.

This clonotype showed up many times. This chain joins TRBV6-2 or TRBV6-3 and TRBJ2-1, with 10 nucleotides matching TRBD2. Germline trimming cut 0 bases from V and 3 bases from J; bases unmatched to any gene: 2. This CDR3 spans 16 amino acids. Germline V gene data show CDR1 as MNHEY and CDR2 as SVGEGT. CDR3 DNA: TGTGCCAGCAGTTACTCGGGACTAGCGAACTACAATGAGCAGTTCTTC. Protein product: CASSYSGLANYNEQFF.

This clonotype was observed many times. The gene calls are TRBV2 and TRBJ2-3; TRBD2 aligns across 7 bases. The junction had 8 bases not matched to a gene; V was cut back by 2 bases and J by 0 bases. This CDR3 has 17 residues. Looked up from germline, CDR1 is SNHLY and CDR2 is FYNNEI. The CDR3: CASSERGSGASTDTQYF. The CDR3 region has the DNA TGTGCCAGCAGTGAACGTGGGAGCGGGGCTAGCACAGATACGCAGTATTTT.

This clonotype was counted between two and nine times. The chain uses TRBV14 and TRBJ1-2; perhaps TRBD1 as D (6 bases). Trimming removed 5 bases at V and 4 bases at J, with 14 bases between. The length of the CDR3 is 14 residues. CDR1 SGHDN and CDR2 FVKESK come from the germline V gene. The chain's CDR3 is CASSKDSKSYGYTF. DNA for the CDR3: TGTGCCAGCAGCAAGGACAGCAAGAGCTATGGCTACACCTTC.

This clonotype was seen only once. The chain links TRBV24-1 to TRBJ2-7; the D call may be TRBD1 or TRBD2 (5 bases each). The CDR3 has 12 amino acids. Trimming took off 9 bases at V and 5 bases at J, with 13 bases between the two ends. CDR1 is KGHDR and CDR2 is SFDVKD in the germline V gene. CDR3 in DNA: TGTGCCACCGGGACCCGACCCGACGAGCAGTACTTC. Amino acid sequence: CATGTRPDEQYF.

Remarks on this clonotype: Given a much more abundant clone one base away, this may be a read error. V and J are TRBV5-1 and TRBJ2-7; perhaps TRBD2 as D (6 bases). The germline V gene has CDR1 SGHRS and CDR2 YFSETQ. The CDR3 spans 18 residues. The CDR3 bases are TGCGCCAGCAGCCGGGGGACCCCGCTATTACCGAGCTCCTCCGAGCAGTACTTC. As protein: CASSRGTPLLPSSSEQYF.

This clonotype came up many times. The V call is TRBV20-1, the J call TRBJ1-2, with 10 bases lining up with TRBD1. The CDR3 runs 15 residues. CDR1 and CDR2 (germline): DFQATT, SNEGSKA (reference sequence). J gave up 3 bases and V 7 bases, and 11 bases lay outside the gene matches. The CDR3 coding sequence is TGCAGTGTCCCCGCGGGACAGGGGCCTGACTATGGCTACACCTTC. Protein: CSVPAGQGPDYGYTF.

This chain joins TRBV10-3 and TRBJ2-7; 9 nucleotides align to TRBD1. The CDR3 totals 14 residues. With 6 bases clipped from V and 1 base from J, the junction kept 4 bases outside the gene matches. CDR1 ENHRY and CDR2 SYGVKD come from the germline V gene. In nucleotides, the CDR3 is TGTGCCATCAGGTTCGGGACAGGGTCCTACGAGCAGTACTTC. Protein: CAIRFGTGSYEQYF.

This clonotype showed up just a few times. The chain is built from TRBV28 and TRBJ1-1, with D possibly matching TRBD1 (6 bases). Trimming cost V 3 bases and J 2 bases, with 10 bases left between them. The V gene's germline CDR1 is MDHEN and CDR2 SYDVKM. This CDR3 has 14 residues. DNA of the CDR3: TGTGCCAGCAGTTTTATAGGGGGTAACACTGAAGCTTTCTTT. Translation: CASSFIGGNTEAFF.

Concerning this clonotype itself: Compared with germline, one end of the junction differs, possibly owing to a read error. This CDR3 is CARRGNYGYTF. The CDR3 DNA sequence: TGCGCCAGGAGGGGTAACTATGGCTACACCTTC. The chain recombines TRBV6-9 with TRBJ1-2; a weak D match, TRBD1 (5 bases). Germline assignment: CDR1 MNHGY and CDR2 SVAAGI. This CDR3 region has 11 residues.